This entry lists 4 T cell receptor beta chains sequenced from one sample in a study of CD8+CD57+ T cells in acquired aplastic anemia (dated 2018 in TCRdb). Flow cytometry had shown CD8+CD57+ cell expansion in the patients selected for sequencing. Instrument on record: Illumina HiSeq 2000. Genomic DNA served as template for TCR beta VDJ combination and CDR3 sequence profiling. The public reads were reprocessed in TCRdb via fastp at Q25 and MiXCR, keeping in-frame beta chains. Under each unique CDR3 protein, matching rows form one entry showing the most common genes and DNA. The sample data list roughly 93,000 distinct CDR3 sequences, and approximately 73% of these were observed just once. The ten biggest clones cover 50% to 70% of the sample. Sequencing was done on a sample of sorted CD4+, CD8+, or CD8+CD57+ T cells (not recorded which) from PBMCs. Receptors originate from a human donor with aplastic anemia.

Here the CDR3 reads CSARQGLWYEQYF. The CDR3 DNA reads TGCAGTGCAAGACAGGGCCTTTGGTACGAGCAGTACTTC. The gene calls are TRBV20-1 and TRBJ2-7, with 7 bases that match TRBD1. The J segment lost 4 bases and the V segment lost 6 bases, leaving 9 bases of the junction unmatched. Germline V gene sequence: CDR1 DFQATT, CDR2 SNEGSKA (reference sequence). CDR3 length equals 13 residues.

The chain couples TRBV2 to TRBJ2-1; no definite D call. This CDR3 is built from 13 residues. V dropped 5 bases and J dropped 6 bases, with 11 bases sitting between them. The germline gives CDR1 SNHLY, CDR2 FYNNEI. The CDR3 nucleotides read TGTGCCAGCAGTTTATCGAGCCTCAATGAGCAGTTCTTC. Protein sequence: CASSLSSLNEQFF.

This clonotype was observed many times. The J gene is TRBJ1-2, the V gene TRBV20-1; D remains unclear. V lost 1 base to trimming and J lost 4 bases, with 10 bases between them. The CDR3 has 13 amino acids. Germline CDR1 reads DFQATT; CDR2 reads SNEGSKA (reference sequence). The CDR3 loop reads CSARGLASYGYTF. The CDR3 DNA follows: TGCAGTGCTAGAGGACTGGCGAGCTATGGCTACACCTTC.

V and J are TRBV2 and TRBJ2-1, with D maybe TRBD1 (5 bases). Trimming took off 4 bases at V and 10 bases at J, with 17 bases between the two ends. Germline V gives CDR1 SNHLY, CDR2 FYNNEI. The CDR3 runs to 14 residues. CDR3 loop: CASSVGRELGEQFF. The CDR3 bases are TGTGCCAGCAGTGTGGGCAGGGAACTTGGGGAGCAGTTCTTC. Based on the CDR3 plus reference TRBV2 and TRBJ2-1, the full variable domain is EPEVTQTPSHQVTQMGQEVILRCVPISNHLYFYWYRQILGQKVEFLVSFYNNEISEKSEIFDDQFSVERPDGSNFTLKIRSTKLEDSAMYFCASSVGRELGEQFFGPGTRLTVL.